This T cell receptor (beta chain) was recovered during a study of T-cell reconstitution after alpha-beta-depleted transplantation in children (dated by TCRdb to about 2016). Turning to the overall study: Using TCR repertoire profiling, the study quantitatively followed how T-cell immune reconstitution unfolded in children after TCRalphabeta/CD19-depleted allogeneic hematopoietic cell transplantation.

Points the paper makes about the study in general: In some patients, the high TCRbeta diversity seen at day 60 was put down to recipient T cells and intrathymic progenitors that had survived conditioning. Over the following months the frequencies of hyperexpanded clones went down, and after one year T-cell counts and TCRbeta diversity were mostly credited to newly produced T cells. Apparently early alphabetaT-cell count recovery about two months after transplant reportedly relied on only several hundred rapidly expanded clones derived from non-depleted graft cells.

For this chain, trimming is 5 bases at the V end and 0 bases at the J end, and the number of junction bases without a gene match is 3. Its CDR3 holds 16 amino acids, cysteine through phenylalanine. Only the CDR3 part of the read is kept: 48 bases, read in frame from the first base. The label giving this sample's treatment or condition can be read as: allogeneic hematopoietic cell transplantation with graft depleted of TCRalphabeta T cells and CD19 B cells. Transplant recipients were children who received TCRalphabeta/CD19-depleted allogeneic hematopoietic cell grafts. Library prep was done by PCR. The sequencing machine was an Illumina HiSeq 2500. TCR library preparation used molecular barcoding, with unique molecular identifiers applied to normalize quantification of the TCRbeta repertoire. TCRdb reran the public reads through fastp at Q25 and MiXCR, keeping productive beta chains. For every CDR3 protein sequence, its rows merge into one entry that carries the most common genes and DNA. This sample comprises approximately 430,000 distinct CDR3 sequences, around 15% of them detected only once. Just under 30% of the sample rests with the top ten.

Details on this clonotype: The target of this receptor is not known. Qualities for individual bases were not recorded, and no much larger clone is one base off.

Recombination linked TRBV12-3 or TRBV12-4 to TRBJ2-6; 8 bases in between match TRBD1. The sequenced sample was PBMCs, mostly from graft donor cells, obtained 360 days after TCRalphabeta/CD19-depleted stem cell transplant. The TCR sequence derives from a boy in the first two years of life who had a stem cell transplant for Wiskott-Aldrich syndrome, so the T cells may come from the graft donor. The nucleotides are TGTGCCAGCAGTCTCGACAGGGGCTCTGGGGCCAACGTCCTGACTTTC. It translates to CASSLDRGSGANVLTF.